This T cell receptor (beta chain) was captured in a study of human T cells and chemical hapten exposure. The germline V gene encodes CDR1 SGHAT and CDR2 FQNNGV. This CDR3 is 12 amino acids long. V shed 7 bases and J shed 2 bases, with 7 bases lying between them. Time point given: patch test 1, 2 weeks after DPC sensitization. Treatment: therapeutic diphenylcyclopropenone sensitization with weekly scalp DPC. The total RNA was obtained from whole blood that was not fractionated. Blood collection happened ahead of applying each patch test. Alopecia patients between 18 and 70 years old and suitable for DPC were used as donors. TCRdb fed the RACE reads into MiXCR, producing one record per CDR3 protein. The table shows over 50,000 distinct CDR3 sequences, with 11% occurring only once. This clonotype was found many times. Its antigen is as yet unknown. Findings of the study overall: Sensitizing to DPC left TCRs with a frequency above 1 in 1000 unaltered. Counts of expanded TCRs at PT1 were positively correlated with patch test score.

The chain joins TRBV11-2 to TRBJ2-3, with unresolved D. The TCR sequence derives from a woman between 40 and 50 years old with alopecia areata. Some clones in this sample may be carry-over from other donors' samples. This specimen consisted of whole blood, obtained in connection with sensitization to the hapten diphenylcyclopropenone (DPC). The CDR3 DNA follows: TGTGCCAGCACCCCATCCACAGATACGCAGTATTTT. This encodes CASTPSTDTQYF.